This entry concerns a single T cell receptor (beta chain). This CDR3 is built from 17 residues. V shed 0 bases, J shed 13 bases, and the junction held 16 bases outside the gene matches. The V gene's germline CDR1 is MGHRA and CDR2 YSYEKL. The sample is drawn from a study of cytomegalovirus exposure and HLA in healthy donors. In the PCR, 60 Vbeta and 13 Jbeta primers were used. Measured with immunoSEQ multiplex PCR; TCRdb has only the in-frame clones, and not every one. The sample contains 50,000 or so clones, roughly four fifths of which appear only once. The sequence was obtained from a boy aged 10-17 years in good health and CMV-seropositive. V is TRBV4-1 and J is TRBJ2-1; 9 bases fit TRBD2. Source material: PBMCs. CDR3 region: CASSQDARGAAGGGQFF. As DNA, the CDR3 is TGCGCCAGCAGCCAAGATGCTCGAGGGGCGGCGGGGGGGGGTCAGTTCTTC.